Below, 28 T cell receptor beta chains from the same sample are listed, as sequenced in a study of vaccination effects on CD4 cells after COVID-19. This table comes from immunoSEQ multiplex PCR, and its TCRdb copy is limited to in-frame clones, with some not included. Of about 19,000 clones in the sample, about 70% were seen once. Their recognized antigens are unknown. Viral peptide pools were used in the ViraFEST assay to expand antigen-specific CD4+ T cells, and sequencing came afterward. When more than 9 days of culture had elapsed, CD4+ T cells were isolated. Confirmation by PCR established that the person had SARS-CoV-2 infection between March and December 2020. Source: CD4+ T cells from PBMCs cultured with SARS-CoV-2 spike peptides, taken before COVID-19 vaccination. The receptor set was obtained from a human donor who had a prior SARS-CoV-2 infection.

CDR3 amino acids: CASSYQENEQFF. The CDR3 DNA reads TGTGCCAGCAGTTACCAGGAAAATGAGCAGTTCTTC. The chain links TRBV6-6 to TRBJ2-1; the D is unclear. Looked up from germline, CDR1 is MNHNY and CDR2 is SVGAGI (reference sequence). The length of the CDR3 is 12 residues. Trimming removed 2 bases at V and 7 bases at J, with 6 bases between.

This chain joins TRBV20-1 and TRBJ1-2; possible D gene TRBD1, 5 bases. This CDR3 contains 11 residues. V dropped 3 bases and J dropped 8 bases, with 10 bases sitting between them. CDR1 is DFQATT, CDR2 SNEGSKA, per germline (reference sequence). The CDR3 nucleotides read TGCAGTGCTAGGAGGGGTCAGGGCTACACCTTC. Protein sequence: CSARRGQGYTF.

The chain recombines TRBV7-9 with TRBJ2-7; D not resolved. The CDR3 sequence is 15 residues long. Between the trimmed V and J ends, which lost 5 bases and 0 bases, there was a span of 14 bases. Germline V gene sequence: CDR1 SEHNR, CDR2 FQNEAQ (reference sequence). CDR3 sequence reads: CASSAADMFSYEQYF. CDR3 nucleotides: TGTGCCAGCAGCGCCGCAGATATGTTCTCCTACGAGCAGTACTTC.

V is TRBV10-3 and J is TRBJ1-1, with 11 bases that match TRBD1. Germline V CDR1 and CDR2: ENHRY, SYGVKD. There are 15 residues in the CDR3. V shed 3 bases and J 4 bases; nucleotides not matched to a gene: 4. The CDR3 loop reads CAISEQGTGGTEAFF. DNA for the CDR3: TGTGCCATCAGTGAACAAGGGACAGGGGGCACTGAAGCTTTCTTT.

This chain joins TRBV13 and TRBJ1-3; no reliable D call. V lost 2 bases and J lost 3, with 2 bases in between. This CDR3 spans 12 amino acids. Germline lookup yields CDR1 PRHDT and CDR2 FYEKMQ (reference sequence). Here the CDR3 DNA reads TGTGCCAGCAGCTTATATGGAAACACCATATATTTT. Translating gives CASSLYGNTIYF. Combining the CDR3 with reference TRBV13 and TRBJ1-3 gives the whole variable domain AAGVIQSPRHLIKEKRETATLKCYPIPRHDTVYWYQQGPGQDPQFLISFYEKMQSDKGSIPDRFSAQQFSDYHSELNMSSLELGDSALYFCASSLYGNTIYFGEGSWLTVV.

The DNA of the CDR3 is TGTGCCACCACTCGGGCCTACAAAGATACGCAGTATTTT. Amino acid sequence: CATTRAYKDTQYF. The chain is built from TRBV15 and TRBJ2-3; D remains ambiguous. Trimming pared 7 bases from V and 5 bases from J, leaving 13 bases between. This CDR3 has 13 residues. CDR1 is LNHNV and CDR2 is YYDKDF in the germline V gene (reference sequence).

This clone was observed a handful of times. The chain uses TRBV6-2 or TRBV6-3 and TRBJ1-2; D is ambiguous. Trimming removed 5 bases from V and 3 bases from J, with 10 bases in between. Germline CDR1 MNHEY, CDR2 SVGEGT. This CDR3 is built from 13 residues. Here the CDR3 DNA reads TGTGCCAGCAGTACCGCGGGAGACTATGGCTACACCTTC. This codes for CASSTAGDYGYTF.

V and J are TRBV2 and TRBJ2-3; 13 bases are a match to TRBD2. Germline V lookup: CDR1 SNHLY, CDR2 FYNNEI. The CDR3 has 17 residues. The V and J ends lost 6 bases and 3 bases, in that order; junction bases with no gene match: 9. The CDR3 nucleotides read TGTGCCAGCAGGAAATTGCCGGGACTAGCGGGAACAGATACGCAGTATTTT. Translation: CASRKLPGLAGTDTQYF.

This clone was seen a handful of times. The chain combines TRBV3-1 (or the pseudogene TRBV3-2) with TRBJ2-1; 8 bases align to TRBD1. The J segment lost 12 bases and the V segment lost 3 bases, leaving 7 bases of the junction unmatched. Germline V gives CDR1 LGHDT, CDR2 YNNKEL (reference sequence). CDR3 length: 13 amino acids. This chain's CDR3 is CASSQIPTGGQFF. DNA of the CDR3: TGTGCCAGCAGCCAGATACCTACAGGGGGGCAGTTCTTC.

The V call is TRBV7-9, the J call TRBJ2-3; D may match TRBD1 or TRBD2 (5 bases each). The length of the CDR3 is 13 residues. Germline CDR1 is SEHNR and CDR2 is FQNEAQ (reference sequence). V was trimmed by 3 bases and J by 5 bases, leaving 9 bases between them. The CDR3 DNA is TGTGCCAGCAGCTTGAGGGGACGAGATACGCAGTATTTT. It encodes CASSLRGRDTQYF.

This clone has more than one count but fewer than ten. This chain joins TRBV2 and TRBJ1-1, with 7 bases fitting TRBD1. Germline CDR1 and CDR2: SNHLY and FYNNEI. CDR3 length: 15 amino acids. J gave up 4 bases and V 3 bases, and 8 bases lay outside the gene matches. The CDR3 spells CASSDSTGRPTEAFF. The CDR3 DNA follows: TGTGCCAGCAGTGATTCGACAGGGCGGCCCACTGAAGCTTTCTTT. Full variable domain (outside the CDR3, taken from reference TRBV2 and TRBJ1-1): EPEVTQTPSHQVTQMGQEVILRCVPISNHLYFYWYRQILGQKVEFLVSFYNNEISEKSEIFDDQFSVERPDGSNFTLKIRSTKLEDSAMYFCASSDSTGRPTEAFFGQGTRLTVV.

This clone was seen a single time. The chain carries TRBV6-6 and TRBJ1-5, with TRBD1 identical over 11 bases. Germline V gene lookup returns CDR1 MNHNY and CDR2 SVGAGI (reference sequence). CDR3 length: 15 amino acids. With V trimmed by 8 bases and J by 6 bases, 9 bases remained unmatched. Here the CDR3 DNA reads TGTGCCAGCTGGACAGGGGGCGAAGAGATTCAGCCCCAGCATTTT. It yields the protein CASWTGGEEIQPQHF.

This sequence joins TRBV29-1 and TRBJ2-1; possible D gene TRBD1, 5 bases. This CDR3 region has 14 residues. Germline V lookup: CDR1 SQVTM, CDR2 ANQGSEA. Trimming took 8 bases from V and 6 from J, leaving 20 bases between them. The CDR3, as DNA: TGCAGCACCCGACAGTCAAGCCACTTCAATGAGCAGTTCTTC. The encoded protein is CSTRQSSHFNEQFF.

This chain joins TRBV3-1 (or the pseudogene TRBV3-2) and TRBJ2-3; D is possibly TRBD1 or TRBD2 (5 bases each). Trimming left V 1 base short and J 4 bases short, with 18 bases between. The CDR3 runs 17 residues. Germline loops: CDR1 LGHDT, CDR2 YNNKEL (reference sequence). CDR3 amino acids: CASSQGPWGSRPDTQYF. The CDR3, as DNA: TGTGCCAGCAGCCAAGGTCCCTGGGGGAGCCGTCCAGATACGCAGTATTTT.

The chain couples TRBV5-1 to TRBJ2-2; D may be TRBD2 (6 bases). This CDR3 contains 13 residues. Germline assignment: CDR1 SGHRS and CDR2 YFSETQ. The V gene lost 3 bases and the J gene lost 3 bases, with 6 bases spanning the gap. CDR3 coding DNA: TGCGCCAGCAGCTCGGGGGACACCGGGGAGCTGTTTTTT. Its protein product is CASSSGDTGELFF.

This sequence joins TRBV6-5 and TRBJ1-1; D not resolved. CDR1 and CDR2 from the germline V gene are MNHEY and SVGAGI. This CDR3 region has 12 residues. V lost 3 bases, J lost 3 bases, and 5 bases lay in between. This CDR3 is CASSYGDTEAFF. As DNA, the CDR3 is TGTGCCAGCAGTTATGGGGACACTGAAGCTTTCTTT.

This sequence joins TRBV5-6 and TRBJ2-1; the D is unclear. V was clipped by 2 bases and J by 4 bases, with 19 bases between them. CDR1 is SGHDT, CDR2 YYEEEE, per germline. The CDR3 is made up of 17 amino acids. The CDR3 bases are TGTGCCAGCAGCTTCAGCCCCACCCGCTATGGATACAATGAGCAGTTCTTC. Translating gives CASSFSPTRYGYNEQFF.

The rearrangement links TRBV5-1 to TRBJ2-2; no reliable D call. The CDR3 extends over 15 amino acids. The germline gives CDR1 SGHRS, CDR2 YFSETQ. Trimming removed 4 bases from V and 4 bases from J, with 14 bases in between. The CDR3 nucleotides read TGCGCCAGCAGCCACGGCCGGAGTGCCACCGGGGAGCTGTTTTTT. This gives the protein CASSHGRSATGELFF.

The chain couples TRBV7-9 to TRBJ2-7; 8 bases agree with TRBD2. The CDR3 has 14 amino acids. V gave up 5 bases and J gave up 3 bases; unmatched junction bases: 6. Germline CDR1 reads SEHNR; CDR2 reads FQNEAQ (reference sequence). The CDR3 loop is CASSPRGARYEQYF. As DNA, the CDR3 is TGTGCCAGCAGCCCGCGGGGGGCTCGCTACGAGCAGTACTTC.

CDR3 coding DNA: TGTGCCAGCAGTTACTCTAAGGGGCTGGGTGAGCAGTTCTTC. Translation: CASSYSKGLGEQFF. The chain carries TRBV6-5 and TRBJ2-1; tentatively, D is TRBD1 (5 bases). Trimming pared 0 bases from V and 9 bases from J, leaving 12 bases between. CDR1 MNHEY and CDR2 SVGAGI come from the germline V gene. CDR3 size: 14 residues.

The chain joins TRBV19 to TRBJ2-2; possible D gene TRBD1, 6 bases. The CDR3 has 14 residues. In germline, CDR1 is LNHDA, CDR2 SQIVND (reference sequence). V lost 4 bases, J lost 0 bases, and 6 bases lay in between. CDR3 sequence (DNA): TGTGCCAGTAGTAGGACAGCGAACACCGGGGAGCTGTTTTTT. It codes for CASSRTANTGELFF.

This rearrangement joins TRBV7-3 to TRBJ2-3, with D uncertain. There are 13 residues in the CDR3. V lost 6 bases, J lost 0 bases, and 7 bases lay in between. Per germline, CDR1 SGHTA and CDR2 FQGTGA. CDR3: CASRKTSTDTQYF. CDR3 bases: TGTGCCAGCAGAAAGACTAGCACAGATACGCAGTATTTT.

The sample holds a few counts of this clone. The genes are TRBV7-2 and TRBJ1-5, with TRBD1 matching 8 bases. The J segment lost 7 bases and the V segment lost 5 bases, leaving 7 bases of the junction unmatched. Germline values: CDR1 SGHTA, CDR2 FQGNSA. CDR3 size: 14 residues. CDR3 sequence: CASSLRTGWQPQHF. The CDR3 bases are TGTGCCAGCAGCCTTCGGACAGGGTGGCAGCCCCAGCATTTT.

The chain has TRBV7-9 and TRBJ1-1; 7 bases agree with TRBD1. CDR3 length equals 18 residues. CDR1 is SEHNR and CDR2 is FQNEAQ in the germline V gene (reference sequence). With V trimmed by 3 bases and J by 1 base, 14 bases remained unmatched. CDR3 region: CASSFPLAGGLGNTEAFF. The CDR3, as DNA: TGTGCCAGCAGCTTCCCCCTGGCAGGGGGGTTGGGGAACACTGAAGCTTTCTTT.

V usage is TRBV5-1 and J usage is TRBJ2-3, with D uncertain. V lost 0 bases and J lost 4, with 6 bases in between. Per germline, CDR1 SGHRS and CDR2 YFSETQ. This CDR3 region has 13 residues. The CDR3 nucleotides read TGCGCCAGCAGCTTGGTCAGGTCAGATACGCAGTATTTT. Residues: CASSLVRSDTQYF.

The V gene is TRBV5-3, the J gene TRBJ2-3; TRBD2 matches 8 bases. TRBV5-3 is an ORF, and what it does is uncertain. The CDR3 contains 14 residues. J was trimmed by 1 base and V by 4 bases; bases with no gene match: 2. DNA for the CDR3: TGTGCCAGAAGCGTGACTAGCGGCACAGATACGCAGTATTTT. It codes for CARSVTSGTDTQYF.

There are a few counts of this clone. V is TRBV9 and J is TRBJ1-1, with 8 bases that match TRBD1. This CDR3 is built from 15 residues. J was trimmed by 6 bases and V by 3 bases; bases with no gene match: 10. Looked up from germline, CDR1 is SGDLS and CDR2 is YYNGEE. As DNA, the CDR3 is TGTGCCAGCAGCGCAGACATTACGACAGGGGCTGAAGCTTTCTTT. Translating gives CASSADITTGAEAFF.

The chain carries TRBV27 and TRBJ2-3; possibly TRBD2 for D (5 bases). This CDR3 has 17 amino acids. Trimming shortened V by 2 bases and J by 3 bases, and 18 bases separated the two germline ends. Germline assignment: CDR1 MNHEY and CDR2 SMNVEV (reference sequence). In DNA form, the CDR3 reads TGTGCCAGCAGTTTAACCCTGACATATGGGAGAACAGATACGCAGTATTTT. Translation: CASSLTLTYGRTDTQYF.